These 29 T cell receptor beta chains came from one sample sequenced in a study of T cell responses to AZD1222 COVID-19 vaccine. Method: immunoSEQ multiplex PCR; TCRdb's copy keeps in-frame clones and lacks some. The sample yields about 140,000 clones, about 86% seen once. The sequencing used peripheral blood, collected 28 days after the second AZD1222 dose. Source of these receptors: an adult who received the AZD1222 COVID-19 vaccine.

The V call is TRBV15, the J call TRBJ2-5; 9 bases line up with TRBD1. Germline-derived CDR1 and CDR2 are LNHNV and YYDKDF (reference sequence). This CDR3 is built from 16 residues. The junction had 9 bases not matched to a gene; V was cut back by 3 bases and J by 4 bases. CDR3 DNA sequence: TGTGCCACCAGCAGGAACCCGGGACAGGGAGGAGAGACCCAGTACTTC. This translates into CATSRNPGQGGETQYF.

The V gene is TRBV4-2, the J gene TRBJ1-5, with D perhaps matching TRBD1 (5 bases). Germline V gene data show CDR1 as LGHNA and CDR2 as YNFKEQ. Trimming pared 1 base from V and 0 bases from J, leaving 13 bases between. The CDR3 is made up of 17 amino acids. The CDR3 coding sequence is TGTGCCAGCAGCCAAGTTGGGACGACCTCTAGCAATCAGCCCCAGCATTTT. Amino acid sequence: CASSQVGTTSSNQPQHF.

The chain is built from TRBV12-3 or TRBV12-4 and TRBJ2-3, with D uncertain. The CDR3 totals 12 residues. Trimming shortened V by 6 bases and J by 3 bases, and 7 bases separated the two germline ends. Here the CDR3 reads CASRTSTDTQYF. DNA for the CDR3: TGTGCCAGCAGAACCTCTACAGATACGCAGTATTTT.

CDR3: CASSSGTGAYEQYF. The DNA for the CDR3 is TGCGCCAGCAGCTCCGGGACAGGGGCCTACGAGCAGTACTTC. V and J are TRBV10-1 and TRBJ2-7; 10 bases are a match to TRBD1. This CDR3 has 14 residues. The V and J ends lost 6 bases and 2 bases, in that order; junction bases with no gene match: 4. Germline values: CDR1 WNHNN, CDR2 SYGVQD (reference sequence).

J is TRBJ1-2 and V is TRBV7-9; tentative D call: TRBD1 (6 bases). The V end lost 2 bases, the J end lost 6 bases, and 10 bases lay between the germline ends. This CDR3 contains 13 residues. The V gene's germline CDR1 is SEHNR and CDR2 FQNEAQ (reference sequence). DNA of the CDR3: TGTGCCAGCAGCTTAATACAGGGACATGGCTACACCTTC. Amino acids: CASSLIQGHGYTF.

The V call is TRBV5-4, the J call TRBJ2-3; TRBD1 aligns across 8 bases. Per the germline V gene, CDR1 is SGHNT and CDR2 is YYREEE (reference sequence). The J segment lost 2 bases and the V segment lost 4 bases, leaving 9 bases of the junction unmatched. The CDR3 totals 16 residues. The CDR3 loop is CASSITGGTLTDTQYF. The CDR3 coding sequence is TGTGCCAGCAGCATTACAGGGGGAACACTCACAGATACGCAGTATTTT.

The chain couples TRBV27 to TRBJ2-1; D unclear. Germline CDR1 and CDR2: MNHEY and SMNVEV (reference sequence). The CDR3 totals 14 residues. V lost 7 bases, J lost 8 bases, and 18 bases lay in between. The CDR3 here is CASISKRLTDEQFF. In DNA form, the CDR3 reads TGTGCCAGCATCTCTAAGAGGCTAACCGATGAGCAGTTCTTC.

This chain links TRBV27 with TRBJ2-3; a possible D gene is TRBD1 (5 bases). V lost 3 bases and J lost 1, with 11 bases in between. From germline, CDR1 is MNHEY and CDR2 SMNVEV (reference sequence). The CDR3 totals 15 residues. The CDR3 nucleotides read TGTGCCAGCAGTTTGACAGTAGACCGCACAGATACGCAGTATTTT. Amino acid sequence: CASSLTVDRTDTQYF.

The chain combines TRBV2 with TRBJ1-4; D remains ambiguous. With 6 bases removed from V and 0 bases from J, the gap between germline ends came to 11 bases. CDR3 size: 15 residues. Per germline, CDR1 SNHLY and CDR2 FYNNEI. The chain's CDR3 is CASRVTEATNEKLFF. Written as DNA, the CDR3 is TGTGCCAGCAGGGTAACTGAAGCAACTAATGAAAAACTGTTTTTT.

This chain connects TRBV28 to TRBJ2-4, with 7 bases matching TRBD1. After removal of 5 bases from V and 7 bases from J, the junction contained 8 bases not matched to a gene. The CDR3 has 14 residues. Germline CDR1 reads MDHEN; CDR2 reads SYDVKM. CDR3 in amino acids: CASSPDRAPNIQYF. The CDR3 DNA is TGTGCCAGCAGTCCCGACAGGGCCCCCAACATTCAGTACTTC.

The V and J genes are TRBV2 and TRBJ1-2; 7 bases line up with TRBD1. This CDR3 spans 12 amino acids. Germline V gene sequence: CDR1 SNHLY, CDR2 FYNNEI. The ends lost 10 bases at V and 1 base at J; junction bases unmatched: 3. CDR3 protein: CATRDSNYGYTF. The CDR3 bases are TGTGCCACGAGGGACAGTAACTATGGCTACACCTTC.

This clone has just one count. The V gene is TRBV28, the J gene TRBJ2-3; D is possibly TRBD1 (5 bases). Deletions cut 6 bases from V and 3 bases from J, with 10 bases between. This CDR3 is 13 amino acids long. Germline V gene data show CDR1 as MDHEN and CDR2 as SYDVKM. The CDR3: CASRDQGTDTQYF. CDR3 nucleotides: TGTGCCAGCAGGGATCAGGGAACAGATACGCAGTATTTT.

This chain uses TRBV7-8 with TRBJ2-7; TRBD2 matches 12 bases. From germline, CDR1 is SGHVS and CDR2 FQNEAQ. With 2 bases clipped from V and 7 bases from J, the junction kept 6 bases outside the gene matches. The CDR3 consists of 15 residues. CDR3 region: CASSLKTSGRLEQYF. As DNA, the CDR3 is TGTGCCAGCAGCTTAAAAACTAGCGGGAGGTTAGAGCAGTACTTC.

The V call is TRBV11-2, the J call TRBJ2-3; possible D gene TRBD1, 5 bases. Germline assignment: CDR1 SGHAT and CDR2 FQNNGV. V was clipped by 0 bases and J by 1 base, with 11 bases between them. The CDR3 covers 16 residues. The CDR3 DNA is TGTGCCAGCAGCTTAGATTGGGGCTCCCGCACAGATACGCAGTATTTT. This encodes CASSLDWGSRTDTQYF. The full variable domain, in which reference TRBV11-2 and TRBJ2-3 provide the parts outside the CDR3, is EAGVAQSPRYKIIEKRQSVAFWCNPISGHATLYWYQQILGQGPKLLIQFQNNGVVDDSQLPKDRFSAERLKGVDSTLKIQPAKLEDSAVYLCASSLDWGSRTDTQYFGPGTRLTVL.

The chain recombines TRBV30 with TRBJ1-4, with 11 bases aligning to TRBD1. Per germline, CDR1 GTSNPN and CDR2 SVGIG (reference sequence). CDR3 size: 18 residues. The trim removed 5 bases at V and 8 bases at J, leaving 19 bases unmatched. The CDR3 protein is CAWRSFSGTGGFREKLFF. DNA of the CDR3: TGTGCCTGGCGCTCCTTCTCCGGGACAGGGGGATTCCGGGAAAAACTGTTTTTT.

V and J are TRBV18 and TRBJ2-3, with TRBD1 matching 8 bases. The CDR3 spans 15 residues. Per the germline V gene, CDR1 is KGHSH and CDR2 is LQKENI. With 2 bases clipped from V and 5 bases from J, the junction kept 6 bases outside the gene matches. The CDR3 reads CASSPVAGGRDTQYF. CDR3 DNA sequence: TGTGCCAGCTCACCAGTCGCAGGGGGCAGAGATACGCAGTATTTT.

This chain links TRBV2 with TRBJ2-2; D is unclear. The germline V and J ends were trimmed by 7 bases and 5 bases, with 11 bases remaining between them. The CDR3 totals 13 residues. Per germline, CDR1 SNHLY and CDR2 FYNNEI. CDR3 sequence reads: CASTPHGTGELFF. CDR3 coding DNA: TGTGCCAGCACCCCGCATGGGACCGGGGAGCTGTTTTTT. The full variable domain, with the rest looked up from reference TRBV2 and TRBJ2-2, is EPEVTQTPSHQVTQMGQEVILRCVPISNHLYFYWYRQILGQKVEFLVSFYNNEISEKSEIFDDQFSVERPDGSNFTLKIRSTKLEDSAMYFCASTPHGTGELFFGEGSRLTVL.

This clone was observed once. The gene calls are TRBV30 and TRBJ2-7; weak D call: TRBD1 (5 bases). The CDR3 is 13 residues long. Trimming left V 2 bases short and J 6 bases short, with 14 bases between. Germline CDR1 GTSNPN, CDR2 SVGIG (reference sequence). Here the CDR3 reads CAWSSQGSAEQYF. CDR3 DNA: TGTGCCTGGAGTTCCCAGGGTTCGGCCGAGCAGTACTTC.

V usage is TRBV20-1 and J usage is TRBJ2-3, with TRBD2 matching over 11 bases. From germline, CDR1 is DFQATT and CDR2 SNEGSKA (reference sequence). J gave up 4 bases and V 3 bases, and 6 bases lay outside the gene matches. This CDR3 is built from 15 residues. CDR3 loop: CSASTSGSPADTQYF. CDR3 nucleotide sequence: TGCAGTGCTAGTACTAGCGGGAGTCCGGCAGATACGCAGTATTTT.

DNA of the CDR3: TGTGCCAGCAGCGCCCTGAAAGGGGGAAACACCATATATTTT. The encoded protein is CASSALKGGNTIYF. This chain joins TRBV9 and TRBJ1-3; D unclear. Germline CDR1 SGDLS, CDR2 YYNGEE. The CDR3 is 14 residues long. Trimming shortened V by 3 bases and J by 4 bases, and 11 bases separated the two germline ends. The variable domain in full, completed from reference TRBV9 and TRBJ1-3, reads DSGVTQTPKHLITATGQRVTLRCSPRSGDLSVYWYQQSLDQGLQFLIQYYNGEERAKGNILERFSAQQFPDLHSELNLSSLELGDSALYFCASSALKGGNTIYFGEGSWLTVV.

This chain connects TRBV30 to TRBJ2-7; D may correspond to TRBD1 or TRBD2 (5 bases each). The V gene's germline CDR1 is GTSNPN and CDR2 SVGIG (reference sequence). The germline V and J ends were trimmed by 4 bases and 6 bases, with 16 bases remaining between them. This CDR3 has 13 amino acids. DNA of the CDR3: TGTGCCTGGACCCGGGGCCCCGGTGCCGAGCAGTACTTC. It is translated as CAWTRGPGAEQYF. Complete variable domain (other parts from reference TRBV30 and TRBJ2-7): SQTIHQWPATLVQPVGSPLSLECTVEGTSNPNLYWYRQAAGRGLQLLFYSVGIGQISSEVPQNLSASRPQDRQFILSSKKLLLSDSGFYLCAWTRGPGAEQYFGPGTRLTVT.

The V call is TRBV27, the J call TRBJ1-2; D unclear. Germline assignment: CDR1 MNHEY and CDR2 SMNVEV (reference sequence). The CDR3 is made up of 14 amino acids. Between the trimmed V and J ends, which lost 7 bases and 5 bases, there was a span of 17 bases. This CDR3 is CASTMSWGGYGYTF. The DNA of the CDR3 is TGTGCCAGCACCATGAGTTGGGGAGGGTATGGCTACACCTTC.

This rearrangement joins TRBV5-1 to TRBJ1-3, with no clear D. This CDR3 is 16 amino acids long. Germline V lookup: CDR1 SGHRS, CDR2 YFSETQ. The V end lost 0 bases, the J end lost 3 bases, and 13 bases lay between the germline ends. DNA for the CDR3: TGCGCCAGCAGCTTGGATGGCGGGTCGGTTGGAAACACCATATATTTT. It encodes CASSLDGGSVGNTIYF.

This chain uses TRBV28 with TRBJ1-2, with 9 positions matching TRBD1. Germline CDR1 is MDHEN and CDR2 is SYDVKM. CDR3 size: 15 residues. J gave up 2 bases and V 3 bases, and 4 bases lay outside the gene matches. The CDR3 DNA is TGTGCCAGCAGTTTCGGGGACAGGGTCAACTATGGCTACACCTTC. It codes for CASSFGDRVNYGYTF.

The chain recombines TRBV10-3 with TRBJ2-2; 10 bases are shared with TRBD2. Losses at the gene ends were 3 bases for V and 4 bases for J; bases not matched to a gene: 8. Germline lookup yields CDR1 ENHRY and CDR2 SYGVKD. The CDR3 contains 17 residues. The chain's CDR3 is CAISDRTSGTSTGELFF. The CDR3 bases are TGTGCCATCAGTGATAGGACTAGCGGAACTTCCACCGGGGAGCTGTTTTTT.

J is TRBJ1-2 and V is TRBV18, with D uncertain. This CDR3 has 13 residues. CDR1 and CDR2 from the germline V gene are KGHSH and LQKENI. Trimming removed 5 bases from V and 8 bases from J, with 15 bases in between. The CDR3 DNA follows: TGTGCCAGCTCATCCCGGGGAGAGGACGGCTACACCTTC. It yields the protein CASSSRGEDGYTF.

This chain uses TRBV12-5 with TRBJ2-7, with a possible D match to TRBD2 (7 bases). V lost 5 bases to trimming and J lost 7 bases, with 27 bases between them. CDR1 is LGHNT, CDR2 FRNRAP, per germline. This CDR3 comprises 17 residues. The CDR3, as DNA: TGTGCTAGTGGTCCGAGGGGGGGGCGAGGTCCTCGGGGTGAGCAGTACTTC. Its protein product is CASGPRGGRGPRGEQYF.

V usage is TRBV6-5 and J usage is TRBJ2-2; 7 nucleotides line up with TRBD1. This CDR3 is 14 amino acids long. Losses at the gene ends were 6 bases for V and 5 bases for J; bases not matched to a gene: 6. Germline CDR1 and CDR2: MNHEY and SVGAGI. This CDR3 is CASRPDRFTGELFF. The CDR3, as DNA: TGTGCCAGCAGACCGGACAGGTTTACCGGGGAGCTGTTTTTT.

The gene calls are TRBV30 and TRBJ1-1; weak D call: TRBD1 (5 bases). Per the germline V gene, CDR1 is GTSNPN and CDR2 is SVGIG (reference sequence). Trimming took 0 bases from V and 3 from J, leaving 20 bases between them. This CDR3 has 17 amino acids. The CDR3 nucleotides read TGTGCCTGGAGTGTACAGCTTGGGGGAGGGTCCGACACTGAAGCTTTCTTT. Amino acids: CAWSVQLGGGSDTEAFF.